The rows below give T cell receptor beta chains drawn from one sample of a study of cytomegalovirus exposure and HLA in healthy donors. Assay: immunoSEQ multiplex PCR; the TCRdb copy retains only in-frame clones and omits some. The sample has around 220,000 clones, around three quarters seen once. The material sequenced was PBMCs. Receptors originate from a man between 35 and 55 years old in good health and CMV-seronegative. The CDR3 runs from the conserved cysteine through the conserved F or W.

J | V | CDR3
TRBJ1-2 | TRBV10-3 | CAISPGGDYGYTF
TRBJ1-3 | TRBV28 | CASSLGQPGNTIYF
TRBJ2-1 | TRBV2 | CARQGQGGYNEQFF
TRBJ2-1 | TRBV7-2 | CASSSLSGTAYNEQFF
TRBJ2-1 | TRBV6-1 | CASSAGNVGNEQFF
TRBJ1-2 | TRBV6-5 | CASSLMDEGHGYTF
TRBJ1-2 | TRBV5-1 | CASSSTGNYGYTF
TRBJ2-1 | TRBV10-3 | CAIRGQGTYNEQFF
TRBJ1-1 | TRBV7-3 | CASSLTHRGTNTEAFF
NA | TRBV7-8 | CASSLEYEQYF
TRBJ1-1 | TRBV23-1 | CASSHSRQGMENTEAFF
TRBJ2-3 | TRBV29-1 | CSVEDLERGYTDTQYF
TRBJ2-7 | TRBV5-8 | CASSFDRVSSYEQYF
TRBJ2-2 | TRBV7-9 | CASSLVVAGPGELFF
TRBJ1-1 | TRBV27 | CASSSDRANTEAFF
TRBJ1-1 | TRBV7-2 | CASSLVAGGGNTEAFF
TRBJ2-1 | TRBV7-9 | CTSSPDTYNEQFF
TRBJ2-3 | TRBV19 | CASSAQRGDTQYF
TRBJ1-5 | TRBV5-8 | CASSLRTGGAQPQHF
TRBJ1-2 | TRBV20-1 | CSVQVLYGYTF
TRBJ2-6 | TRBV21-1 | CASSKFIEWDRENTKAGANVLTF
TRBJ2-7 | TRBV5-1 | CASSSRDTSGEQYF